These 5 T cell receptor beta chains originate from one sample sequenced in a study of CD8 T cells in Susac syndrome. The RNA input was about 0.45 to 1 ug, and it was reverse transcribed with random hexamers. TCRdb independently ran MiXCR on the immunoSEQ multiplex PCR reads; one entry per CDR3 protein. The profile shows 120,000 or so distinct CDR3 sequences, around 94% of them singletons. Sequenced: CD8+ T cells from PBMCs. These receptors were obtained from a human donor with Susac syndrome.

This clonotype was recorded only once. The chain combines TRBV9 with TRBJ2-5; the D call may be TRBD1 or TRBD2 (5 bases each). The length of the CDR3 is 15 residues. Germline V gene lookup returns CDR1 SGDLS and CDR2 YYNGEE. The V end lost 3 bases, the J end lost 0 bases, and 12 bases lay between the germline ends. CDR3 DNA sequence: TGTGCCAGCAGCGGGGGCCTGGGGGACCAAGAGACCCAGTACTTC. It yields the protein CASSGGLGDQETQYF.

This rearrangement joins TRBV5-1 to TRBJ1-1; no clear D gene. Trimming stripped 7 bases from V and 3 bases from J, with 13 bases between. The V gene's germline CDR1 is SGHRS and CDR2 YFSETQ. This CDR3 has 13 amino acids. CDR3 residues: CASLSPDYTEAFF. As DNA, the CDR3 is TGCGCCAGCCTCTCGCCGGATTACACTGAAGCTTTCTTT.

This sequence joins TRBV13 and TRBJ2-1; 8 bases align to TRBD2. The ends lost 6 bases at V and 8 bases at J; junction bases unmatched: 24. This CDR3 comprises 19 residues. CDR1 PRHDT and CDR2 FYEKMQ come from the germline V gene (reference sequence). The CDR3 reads CASSSINPRDPAGVHEQFF. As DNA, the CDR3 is TGTGCCAGCAGTTCTATCAACCCCCGGGATCCAGCGGGAGTCCATGAGCAGTTCTTC.

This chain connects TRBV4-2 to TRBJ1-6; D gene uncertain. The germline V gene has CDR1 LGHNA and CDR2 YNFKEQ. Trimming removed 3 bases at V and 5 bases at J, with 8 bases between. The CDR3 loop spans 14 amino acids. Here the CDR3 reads CASSHGEDNSPLHF. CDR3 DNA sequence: TGTGCCAGCAGCCACGGAGAGGATAATTCACCCCTCCACTTT.

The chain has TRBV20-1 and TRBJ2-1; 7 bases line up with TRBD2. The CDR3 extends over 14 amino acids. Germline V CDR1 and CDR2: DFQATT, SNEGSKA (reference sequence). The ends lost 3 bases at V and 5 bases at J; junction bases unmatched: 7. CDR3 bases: TGCAGTGCTAGTCGGCCTAGCGGAAACAATGAGCAGTTCTTC. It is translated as CSASRPSGNNEQFF.